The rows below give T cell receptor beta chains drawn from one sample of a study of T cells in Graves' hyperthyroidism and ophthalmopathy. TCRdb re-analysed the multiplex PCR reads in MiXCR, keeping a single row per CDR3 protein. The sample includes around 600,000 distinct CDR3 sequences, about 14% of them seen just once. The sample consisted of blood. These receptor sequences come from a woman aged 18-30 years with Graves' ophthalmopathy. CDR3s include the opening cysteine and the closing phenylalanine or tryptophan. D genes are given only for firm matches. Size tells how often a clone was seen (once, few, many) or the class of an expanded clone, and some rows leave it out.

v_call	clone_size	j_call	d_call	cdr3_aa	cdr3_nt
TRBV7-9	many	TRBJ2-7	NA	CASSLLGQDNSYEQYF	TGTGCCAGCAGCCTGCTCGGTCAGGACAACTCCTACGAGCAGTACTTC
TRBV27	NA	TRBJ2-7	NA	CASSSHGLGSYEQYF	TGTGCCAGCAGTAGTCACGGTCTGGGCTCCTACGAGCAGTACTTC
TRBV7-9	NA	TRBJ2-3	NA	CASSFSSAAGLGFTDTQYF	TGTGCCAGCAGCTTTAGTTCCGCCGCAGGGTTGGGGTTCACAGATACGCAGTATTTT
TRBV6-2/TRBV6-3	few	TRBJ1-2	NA	CASSLGGADGYTF	TGTGCCAGCAGCCTAGGGGGGGCGGATGGCTACACCTTC
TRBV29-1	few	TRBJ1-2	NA	CSAIVGTGYTF	TGCAGCGCTATAGTGGGGACCGGCTACACCTTC
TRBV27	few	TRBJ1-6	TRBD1	CASSLVLPGQETNLVSPLHF	TGTGCCAGCAGTTTAGTTTTACCGGGACAGGAGACAAATTTAGTCTCACCCCTCCACTTT
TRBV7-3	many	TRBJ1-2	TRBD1	CASSLTGGAGGSGYTF	TGTGCCAGCAGTTTGACAGGGGGCGCCGGGGGGAGTGGCTACACCTTC
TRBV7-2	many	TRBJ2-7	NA	CASSPGLKGNEQYF	TGTGCCAGCAGCCCGGGTCTTAAAGGGAACGAGCAGTACTTC
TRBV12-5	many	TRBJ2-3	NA	CASGLSPGLKRPTDTQYF	TGTGCTAGTGGTTTGTCACCCGGACTGAAGCGCCCCACAGATACGCAGTATTTT
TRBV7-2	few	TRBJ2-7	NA	CASSSYGGATYEQYF	TGTGCCAGCAGCTCTTACGGAGGGGCCACCTACGAGCAGTACTTC
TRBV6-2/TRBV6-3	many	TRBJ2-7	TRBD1	CASSYDTYSNRGPEQYF	TGTGCCAGCAGTTACGACACCTATTCCAACAGGGGGCCCGAGCAGTACTTC
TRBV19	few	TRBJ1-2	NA	CASSDILYGYTF	TGTGCCAGTAGCGACATACTCTATGGCTACACCTTC
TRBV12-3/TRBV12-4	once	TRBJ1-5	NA	CASSPYREGQPQHF	TGTGCCAGCAGTCCCTACAGGGAGGGTCAGCCCCAGCATTTT
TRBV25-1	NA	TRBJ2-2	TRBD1	CASSERAGGTGELFF	TGTGCCAGCAGTGAACGGGCAGGGGGCACCGGGGAGCTGTTTTTT
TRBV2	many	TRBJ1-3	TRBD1	CASSEGRGSSGNTIYF	TGTGCCAGCAGCGAGGGCAGGGGGAGCTCTGGAAACACCATATATTTT
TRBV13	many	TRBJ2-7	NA	CASSSPIRPYEQYF	TGTGCCAGCAGTTCACCTATTAGGCCCTACGAGCAGTACTTC
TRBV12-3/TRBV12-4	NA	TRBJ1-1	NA	CASSLHTGRGEAFF	TGTGCCAGCAGTTTACATACGGGACGGGGTGAAGCTTTCTTT
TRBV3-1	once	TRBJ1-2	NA	CASSPFTQGGGGYTF	TGTGCCAGCAGCCCTTTCACCCAGGGCGGGGGGGGCTACACCTTC
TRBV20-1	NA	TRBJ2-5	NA	CSAREPGGPQETQYF	TGCAGTGCTAGAGAACCGGGGGGCCCCCAAGAGACCCAGTACTTC
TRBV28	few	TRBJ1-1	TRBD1	CASRTRQGRDTEAFF	TGTGCCAGCAGGACCCGACAGGGGCGGGACACTGAAGCTTTCTTT
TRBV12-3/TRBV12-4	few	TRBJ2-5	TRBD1	CAGRRQGWETQYF	TGTGCCGGCAGAAGACAGGGATGGGAGACCCAGTACTTC
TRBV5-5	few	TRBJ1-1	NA	CASSSSAVGVTEAFF	TGTGCCAGCAGCTCCTCCGCCGTGGGGGTCACTGAAGCTTTCTTT
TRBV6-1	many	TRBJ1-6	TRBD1	CASSVRGGNSPLHF	TGTGCCAGCAGTGTCAGGGGGGGCAATTCACCCCTCCACTTT
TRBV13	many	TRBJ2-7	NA	CASCALGSYEQYF	TGTGCCAGCTGCGCTCTAGGGTCCTACGAGCAGTACTTC
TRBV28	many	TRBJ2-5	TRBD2	CASSAGLAGETQYF	TGTGCCAGCAGCGCGGGACTAGCAGGAGAGACCCAGTACTTC
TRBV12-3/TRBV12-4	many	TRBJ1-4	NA	CASRVSTNEKLFF	TGTGCCAGCAGGGTTTCAACTAATGAAAAACTGTTTTTT
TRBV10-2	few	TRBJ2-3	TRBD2	CASRLAGISTDTQYF	TGCGCCAGCAGGCTAGCGGGAATATCCACAGATACGCAGTATTTT
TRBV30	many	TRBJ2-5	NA	CAWSVQVQETQYF	TGTGCCTGGAGTGTACAGGTCCAAGAGACCCAGTACTTC
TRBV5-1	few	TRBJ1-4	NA	CASRGEGQSNEKLFF	TGCGCCAGCAGAGGGGAAGGCCAGTCTAATGAAAAACTGTTTTTT
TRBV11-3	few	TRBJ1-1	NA	CASSFRQRNTEAFF	TGTGCCAGCAGCTTCAGGCAGAGGAACACTGAAGCTTTCTTT
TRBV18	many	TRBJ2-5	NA	CASSPPSIGSQYF	TGTGCCAGCTCACCACCTAGCATCGGTTCTCAGTACTTC
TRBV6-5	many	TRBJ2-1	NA	CASSYAESYNEQFF	TGTGCCAGCAGTTACGCAGAATCCTACAATGAGCAGTTCTTC
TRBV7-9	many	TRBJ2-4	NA	CASSFLFGEHPLDIQYF	TGTGCCAGCAGCTTCTTATTCGGTGAACACCCCCTCGACATTCAGTACTTC
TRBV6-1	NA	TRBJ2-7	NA	CASGWVGGAKGYEQYF	TGTGCCAGCGGATGGGTGGGGGGCGCAAAAGGCTACGAGCAGTACTTC
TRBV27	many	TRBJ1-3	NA	CASSLTPVSGNTIYF	TGTGCCAGCAGTTTAACCCCAGTCTCTGGAAACACCATATATTTT
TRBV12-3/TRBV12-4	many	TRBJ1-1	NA	CASTLRSNTEAFF	TGTGCCAGCACCTTAAGATCGAACACTGAAGCTTTCTTT
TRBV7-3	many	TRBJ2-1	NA	CASSLIGGFANEQFF	TGTGCCAGCAGCTTAATCGGGGGATTCGCCAATGAGCAGTTCTTC
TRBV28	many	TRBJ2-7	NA	CASSKDGLLYEQYF	TGTGCCAGCAGTAAGGACGGACTCCTCTACGAGCAGTACTTC
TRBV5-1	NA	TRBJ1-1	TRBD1	CASSPWGQGGPEAFF	TGCGCCAGCAGCCCCTGGGGACAGGGGGGGCCTGAAGCTTTCTTT
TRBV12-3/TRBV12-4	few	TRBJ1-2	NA	CASSLNGGGDPYGYTF	TGTGCCAGCAGTTTGAACGGAGGTGGGGACCCATATGGCTACACCTTC
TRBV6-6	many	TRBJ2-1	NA	CASSYRSPGIRDWQFF	TGTGCCAGCAGTTACCGCTCTCCCGGCATTAGGGACTGGCAGTTCTTC
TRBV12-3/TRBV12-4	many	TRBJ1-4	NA	CASSLHAGPAEKLFF	TGTGCCAGCAGTTTGCATGCAGGACCAGCGGAAAAACTGTTTTTT
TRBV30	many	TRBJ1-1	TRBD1	CAWRGQANTEAFF	TGTGCCTGGAGAGGACAGGCTAACACTGAAGCTTTCTTT
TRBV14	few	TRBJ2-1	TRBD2	CASSNIGGRAGEQFF	TGTGCCAGCAGCAACATAGGCGGGAGGGCCGGAGAGCAGTTCTTC
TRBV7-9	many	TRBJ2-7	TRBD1	CASSFGQGAREQYF	TGTGCCAGCAGCTTCGGACAGGGAGCAAGGGAGCAGTACTTC
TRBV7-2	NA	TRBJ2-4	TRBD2	CASSFDGTSGRATKNIQYF	TGTGCCAGCAGCTTTGATGGGACTAGCGGGAGGGCAACCAAAAACATTCAGTACTTC
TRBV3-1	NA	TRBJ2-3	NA	CASSQVFEGVLDTQYF	TGTGCCAGCAGCCAAGTCTTTGAGGGAGTGCTAGATACGCAGTATTTT
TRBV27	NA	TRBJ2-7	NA	CAGSYSTGADTYEQYF	TGTGCCGGCAGTTACTCGACTGGAGCGGATACCTACGAGCAGTACTTC
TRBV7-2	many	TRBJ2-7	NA	CASSSRTAYEQYF	TGTGCCAGCAGCTCTCGGACAGCCTACGAGCAGTACTTC
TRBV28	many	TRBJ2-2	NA	CASSLGTTTGELFF	TGTGCCAGCAGTTTAGGGACAACAACCGGGGAGCTGTTTTTT
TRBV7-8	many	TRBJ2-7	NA	CASSSQRDSDEQYF	TGTGCCAGCAGCTCCCAAAGGGACTCCGACGAGCAGTACTTC
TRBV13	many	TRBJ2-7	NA	CASSLEGDSDYEQYF	TGTGCCAGCAGCTTAGAAGGGGACTCCGATTACGAGCAGTACTTC
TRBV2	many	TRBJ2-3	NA	CASSAALVTDTQYF	TGTGCCAGCAGCGCGGCGCTAGTCACAGATACGCAGTATTTT
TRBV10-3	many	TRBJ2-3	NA	CAISGPRSERADTQYF	TGTGCCATCAGTGGACCTAGGTCGGAACGGGCAGATACGCAGTATTTT
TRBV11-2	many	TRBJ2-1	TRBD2	CASSPRRGLAVSEQFF	TGTGCCAGCAGCCCACGAAGGGGACTAGCGGTCTCGGAGCAGTTCTTC